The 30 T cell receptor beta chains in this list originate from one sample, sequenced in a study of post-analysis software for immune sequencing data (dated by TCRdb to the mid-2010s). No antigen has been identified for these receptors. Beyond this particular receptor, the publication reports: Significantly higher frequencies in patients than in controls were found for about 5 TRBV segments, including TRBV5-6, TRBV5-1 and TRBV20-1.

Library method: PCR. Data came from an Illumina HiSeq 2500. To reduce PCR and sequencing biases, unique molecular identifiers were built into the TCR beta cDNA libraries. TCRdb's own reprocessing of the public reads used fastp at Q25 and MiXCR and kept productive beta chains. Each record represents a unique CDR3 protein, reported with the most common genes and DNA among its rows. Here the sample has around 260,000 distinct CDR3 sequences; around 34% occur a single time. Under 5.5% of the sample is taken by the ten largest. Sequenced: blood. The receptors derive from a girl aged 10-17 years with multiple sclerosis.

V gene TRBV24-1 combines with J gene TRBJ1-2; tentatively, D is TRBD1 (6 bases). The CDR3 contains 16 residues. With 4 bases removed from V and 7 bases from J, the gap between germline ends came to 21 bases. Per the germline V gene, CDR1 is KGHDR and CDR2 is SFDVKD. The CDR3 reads CATSEGRWGRGGGYTF. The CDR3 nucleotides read TGTGCCACCAGTGAAGGTCGGTGGGGGCGCGGTGGTGGCTACACCTTC.

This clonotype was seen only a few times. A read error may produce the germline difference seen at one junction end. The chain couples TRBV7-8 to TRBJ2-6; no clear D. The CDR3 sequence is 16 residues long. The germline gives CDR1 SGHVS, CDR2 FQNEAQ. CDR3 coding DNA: TGTGCCAGCAGCTTAGTCGGGCGCTCTGGGGTCAACGTCCTGACTTTC. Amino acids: CASSLVGRSGVNVLTF.

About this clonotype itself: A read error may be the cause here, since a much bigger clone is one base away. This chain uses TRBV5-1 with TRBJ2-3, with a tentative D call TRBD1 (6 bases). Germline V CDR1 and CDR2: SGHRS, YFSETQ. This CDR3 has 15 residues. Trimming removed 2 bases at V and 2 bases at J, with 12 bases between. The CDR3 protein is CASSFLQGSTDTQYF. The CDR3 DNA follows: TGCGCCAGCAGCTTTCTTCAGGGGTCCACAGATACGCAGTATTTT.

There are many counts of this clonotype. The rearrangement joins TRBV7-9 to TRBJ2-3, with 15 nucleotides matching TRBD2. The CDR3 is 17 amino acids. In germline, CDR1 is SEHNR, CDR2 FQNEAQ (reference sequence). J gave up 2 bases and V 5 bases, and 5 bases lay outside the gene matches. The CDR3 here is CASSLGTSGGPTDTQYF. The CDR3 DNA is TGTGCCAGCAGCCTCGGGACTAGCGGGGGGCCCACAGATACGCAGTATTTT.

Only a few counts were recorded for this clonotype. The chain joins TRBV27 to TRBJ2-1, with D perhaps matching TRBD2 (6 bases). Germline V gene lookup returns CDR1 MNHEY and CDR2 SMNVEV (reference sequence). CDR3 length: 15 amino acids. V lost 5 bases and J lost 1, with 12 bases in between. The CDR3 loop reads CASSPGLMSYNEQFF. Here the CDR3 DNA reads TGTGCCAGCAGTCCTGGACTAATGTCCTACAATGAGCAGTTCTTC.

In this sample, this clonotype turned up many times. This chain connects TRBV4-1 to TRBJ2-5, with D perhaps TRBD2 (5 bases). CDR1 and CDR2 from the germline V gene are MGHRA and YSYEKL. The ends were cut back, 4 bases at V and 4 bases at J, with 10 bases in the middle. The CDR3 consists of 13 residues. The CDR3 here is CASSLLAGETQYF. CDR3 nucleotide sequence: TGCGCCAGCAGCCTCCTGGCGGGAGAGACCCAGTACTTC.

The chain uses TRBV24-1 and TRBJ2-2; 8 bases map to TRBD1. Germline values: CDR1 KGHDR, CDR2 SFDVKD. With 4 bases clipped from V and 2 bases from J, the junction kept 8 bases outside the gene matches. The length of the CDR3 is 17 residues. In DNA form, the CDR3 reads TGTGCCACCAGTGACTCAGGGGACAGGTCAAACACCGGGGAGCTGTTTTTT. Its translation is CATSDSGDRSNTGELFF.

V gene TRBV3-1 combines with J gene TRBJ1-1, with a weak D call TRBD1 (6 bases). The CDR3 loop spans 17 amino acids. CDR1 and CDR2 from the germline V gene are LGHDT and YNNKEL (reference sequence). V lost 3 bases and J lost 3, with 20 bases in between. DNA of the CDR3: TGTGCCAGCAGCCACACAGGGTCGTATTCGGTGCACACTGAAGCTTTCTTT. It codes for CASSHTGSYSVHTEAFF.

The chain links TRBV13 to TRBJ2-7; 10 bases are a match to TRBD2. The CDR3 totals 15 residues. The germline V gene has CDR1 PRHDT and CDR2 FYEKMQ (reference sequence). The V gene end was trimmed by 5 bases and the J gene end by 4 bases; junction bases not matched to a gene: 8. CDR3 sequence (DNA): TGTGCCAGCAGCCCATCAGCGGGAGGGCCGTACGAGCAGTACTTC. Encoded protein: CASSPSAGGPYEQYF. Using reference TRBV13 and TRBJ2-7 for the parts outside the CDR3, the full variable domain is AAGVIQSPRHLIKEKRETATLKCYPIPRHDTVYWYQQGPGQDPQFLISFYEKMQSDKGSIPDRFSAQQFSDYHSELNMSSLELGDSALYFCASSPSAGGPYEQYFGPGTRLTVT.

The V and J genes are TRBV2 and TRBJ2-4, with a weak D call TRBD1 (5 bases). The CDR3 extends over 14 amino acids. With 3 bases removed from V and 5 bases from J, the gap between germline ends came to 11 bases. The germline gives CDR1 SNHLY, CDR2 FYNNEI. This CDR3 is CASSDERGENIQYF. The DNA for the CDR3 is TGTGCCAGCAGTGATGAAAGGGGTGAAAACATTCAGTACTTC.

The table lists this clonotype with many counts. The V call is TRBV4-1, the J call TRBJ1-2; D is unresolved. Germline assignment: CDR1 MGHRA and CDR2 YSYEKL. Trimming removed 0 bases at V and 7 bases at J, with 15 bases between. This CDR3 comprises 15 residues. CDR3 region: CASSQDTLLGFGYTF. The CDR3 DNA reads TGCGCCAGCAGCCAAGACACCTTGTTAGGATTTGGCTACACCTTC.

In DNA form, the CDR3 reads TGCGCCAGCAGGACCCGGGTGGATGAGCAGTTCTTC. It specifies CASRTRVDEQFF. This chain connects TRBV10-2 to TRBJ2-1; D remains ambiguous. CDR1 is WSHSY, CDR2 SAAADI, per germline. V lost 6 bases to trimming and J lost 8 bases, with 11 bases between them. The CDR3 totals 12 residues.

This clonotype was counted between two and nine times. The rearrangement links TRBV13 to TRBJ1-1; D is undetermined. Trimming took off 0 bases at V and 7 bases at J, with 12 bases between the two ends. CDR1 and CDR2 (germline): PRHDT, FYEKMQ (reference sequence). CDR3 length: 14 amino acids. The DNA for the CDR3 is TGTGCCAGCAGCTTAGGAAAACGGCCAGTTGAAGCTTTCTTT. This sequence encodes CASSLGKRPVEAFF.

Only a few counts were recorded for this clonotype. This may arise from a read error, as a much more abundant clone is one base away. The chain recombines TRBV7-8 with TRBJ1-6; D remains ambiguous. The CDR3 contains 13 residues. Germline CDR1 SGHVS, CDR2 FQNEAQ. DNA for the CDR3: TGTGCCAGCCGAGGACTCCAAAATTCACCCCCCCACTTT. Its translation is CASRGLQNSPPHF.

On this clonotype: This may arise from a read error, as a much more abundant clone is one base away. CDR3 in DNA: TGCGCCAGCAGCTGGGTCGCCAGGAGCTACGAGCAGTACTTC. This translates into CASSWVARSYEQYF. The V and J genes are TRBV5-1 and TRBJ2-7, with D unresolved. Germline CDR1 is SGHRS and CDR2 is YFSETQ. The CDR3 is 14 residues long. V was clipped by 3 bases and J by 3 bases, with 13 bases between them.

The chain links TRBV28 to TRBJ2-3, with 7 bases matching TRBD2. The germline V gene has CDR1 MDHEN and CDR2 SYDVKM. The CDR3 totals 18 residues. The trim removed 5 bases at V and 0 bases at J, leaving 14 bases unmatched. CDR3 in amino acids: CASSPSFRGSTSTDTQYF. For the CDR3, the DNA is TGTGCCAGCAGTCCAAGTTTCCGCGGGAGTACTAGCACAGATACGCAGTATTTT.

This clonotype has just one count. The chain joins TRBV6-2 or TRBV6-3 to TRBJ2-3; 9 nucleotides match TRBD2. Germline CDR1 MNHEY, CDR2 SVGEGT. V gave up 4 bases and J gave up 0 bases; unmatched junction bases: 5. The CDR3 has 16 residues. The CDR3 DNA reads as TGTGCCAGCAGTTCCATTACTAGCGGGAGCACAGATACGCAGTATTTT. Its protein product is CASSSITSGSTDTQYF.

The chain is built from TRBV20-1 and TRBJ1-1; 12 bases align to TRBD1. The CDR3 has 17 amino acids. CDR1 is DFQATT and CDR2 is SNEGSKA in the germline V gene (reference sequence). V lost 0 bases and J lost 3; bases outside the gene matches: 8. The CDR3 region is CSARDDGTGGDDTEAFF. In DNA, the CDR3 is TGCAGTGCTAGAGATGACGGGACAGGGGGCGACGACACTGAAGCTTTCTTT.

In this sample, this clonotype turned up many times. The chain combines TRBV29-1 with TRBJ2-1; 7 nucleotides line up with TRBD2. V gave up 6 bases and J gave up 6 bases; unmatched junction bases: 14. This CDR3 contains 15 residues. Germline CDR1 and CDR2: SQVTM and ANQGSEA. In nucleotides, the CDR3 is TGCAGCGTCCCCTACTGGCGGGAGCTCTCCAATGAGCAGTTCTTC. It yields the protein CSVPYWRELSNEQFF.

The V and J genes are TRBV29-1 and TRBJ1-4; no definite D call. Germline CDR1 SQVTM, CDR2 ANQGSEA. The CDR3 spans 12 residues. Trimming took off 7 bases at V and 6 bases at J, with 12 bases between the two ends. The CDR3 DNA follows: TGCAGCGCGACTCGGGGTGATGAAAAACTGTTTTTT. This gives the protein CSATRGDEKLFF.

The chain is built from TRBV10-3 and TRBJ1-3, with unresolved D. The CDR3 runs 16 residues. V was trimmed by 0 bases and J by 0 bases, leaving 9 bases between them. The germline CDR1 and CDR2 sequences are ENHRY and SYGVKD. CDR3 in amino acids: CAISESGGRSGNTIYF. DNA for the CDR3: TGTGCCATCAGTGAGTCGGGCGGCCGCTCTGGAAACACCATATATTTT.

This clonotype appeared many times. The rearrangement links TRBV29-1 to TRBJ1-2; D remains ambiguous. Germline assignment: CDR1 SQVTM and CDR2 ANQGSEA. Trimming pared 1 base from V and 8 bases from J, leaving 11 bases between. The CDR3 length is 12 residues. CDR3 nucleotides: TGCAGCGTTGAAGGCGCCTACCGAGGCTACACCTTC. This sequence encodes CSVEGAYRGYTF.

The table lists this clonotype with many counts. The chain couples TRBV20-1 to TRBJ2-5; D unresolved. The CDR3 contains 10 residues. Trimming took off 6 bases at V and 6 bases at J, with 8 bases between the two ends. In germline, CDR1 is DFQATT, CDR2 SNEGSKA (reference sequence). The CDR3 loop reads CSAPRQTQYF. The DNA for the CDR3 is TGCAGTGCCCCTCGACAGACCCAGTACTTC.

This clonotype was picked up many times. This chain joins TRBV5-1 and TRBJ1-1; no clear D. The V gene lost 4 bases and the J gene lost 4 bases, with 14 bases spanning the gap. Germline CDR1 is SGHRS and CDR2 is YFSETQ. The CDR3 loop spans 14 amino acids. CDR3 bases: TGCGCCAGCAGCCCGCAAGGAGGTGGCACTGAAGCTTTCTTT. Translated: CASSPQGGGTEAFF. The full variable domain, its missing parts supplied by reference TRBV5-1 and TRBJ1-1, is KAGVTQTPRYLIKTRGQQVTLSCSPISGHRSVSWYQQTPGQGLQFLFEYFSETQRNKGNFPGRFSGRQFSNSRSEMNVSTLELGDSALYLCASSPQGGGTEAFFGQGTRLTVV.

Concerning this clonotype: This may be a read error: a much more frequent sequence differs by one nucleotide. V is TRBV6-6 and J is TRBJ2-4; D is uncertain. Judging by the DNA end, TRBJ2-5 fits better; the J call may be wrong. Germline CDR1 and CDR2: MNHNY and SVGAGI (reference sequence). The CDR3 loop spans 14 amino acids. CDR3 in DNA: TGTGCCAGCAGTTACTCCCACGAAGGCGAGACCCAGTACTTC. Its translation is CASSYSHEGETQYF.

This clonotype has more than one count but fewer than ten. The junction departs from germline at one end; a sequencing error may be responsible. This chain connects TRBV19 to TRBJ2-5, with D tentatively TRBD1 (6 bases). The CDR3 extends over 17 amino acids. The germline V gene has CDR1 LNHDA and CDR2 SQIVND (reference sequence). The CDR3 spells CANSKINRVRGQETQYF. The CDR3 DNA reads TGTGCCAATAGTAAAATTAACAGGGTACGGGGCCAAGAGACCCAGTACTTC.

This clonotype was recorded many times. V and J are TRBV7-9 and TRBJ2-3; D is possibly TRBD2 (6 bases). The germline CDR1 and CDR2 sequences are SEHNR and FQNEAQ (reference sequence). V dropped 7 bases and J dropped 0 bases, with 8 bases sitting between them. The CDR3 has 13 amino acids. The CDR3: CASIGTSTDTQYF. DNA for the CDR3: TGTGCCAGCATCGGGACTAGCACAGATACGCAGTATTTT.

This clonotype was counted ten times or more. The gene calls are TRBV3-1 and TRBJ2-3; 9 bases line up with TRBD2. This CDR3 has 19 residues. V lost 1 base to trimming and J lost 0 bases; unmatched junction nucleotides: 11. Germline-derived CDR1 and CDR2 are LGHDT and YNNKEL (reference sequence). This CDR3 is CASSQVGGLASASTDTQYF. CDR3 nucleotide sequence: TGTGCCAGCAGCCAAGTTGGGGGACTAGCTTCTGCTAGCACAGATACGCAGTATTTT.

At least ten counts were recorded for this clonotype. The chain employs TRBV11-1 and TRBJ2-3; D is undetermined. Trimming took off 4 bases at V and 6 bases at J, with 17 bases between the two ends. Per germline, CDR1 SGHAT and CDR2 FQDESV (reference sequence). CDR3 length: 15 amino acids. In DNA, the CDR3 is TGTGCCAGCAGCTCCTTATTATCGGTGTCGGATACGCAGTATTTT. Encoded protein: CASSSLLSVSDTQYF.

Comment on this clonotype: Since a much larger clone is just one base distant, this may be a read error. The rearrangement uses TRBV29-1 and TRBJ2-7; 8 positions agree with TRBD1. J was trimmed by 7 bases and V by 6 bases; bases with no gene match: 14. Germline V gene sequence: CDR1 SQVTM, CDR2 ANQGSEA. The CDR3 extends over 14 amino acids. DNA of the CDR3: TGCAGCGTGAATGACAGGGGCCCAAGGGGTGAGCAGTACTTC. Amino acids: CSVNDRGPRGEQYF.